This TCR beta chain is drawn from a study of blood T cell repertoires in COVID-19. Study context: The study drew acute and convalescent COVID-19 samples from the United States, Italy and Spain. The analysed material was cDNA or gDNA that came from T cells, B-cell-depleted T cells, or PBMCs.

There are 14 residues in the CDR3. V was clipped by 6 bases and J by 5 bases, with 16 bases between them. Germline CDR1 and CDR2: LNHDA and SQIVND (reference sequence). Original processing notes: Amplification of reference gene primers provided the estimated nucleated cell counts. Clones were sequenced by immunoSEQ multiplex PCR, and TCRdb holds only the in-frame ones, with some missing. D and trimming come from the DNA, and the V and J calls and clone size come from that table. In the table there are a few hundred thousand clones, 70% to 85% of which are singletons. The specimen sequenced was peripheral blood. The sequence was obtained from a man aged 40-50 years who had recovered from COVID-19. This chain joins TRBV19 and TRBJ2-5; D is possibly TRBD1 (6 bases). CDR3 nucleotide sequence: TGTGCCAGTAGCCATCAGGGGCTGAGGGAGACCCAGTACTTC. Translation gives CASSHQGLRETQYF.